This entry concerns a single T cell receptor (beta chain). The sample comes from a study of blood T cell repertoires in COVID-19. Only in-frame clones appear in the TCRdb table, and some are missing; sequencing was by immunoSEQ multiplex PCR. The table lists 50,000 to 65,000 clones, around 90% of them singletons. This receptor was identified in a woman older than 75 with COVID-19, enrolled during active disease. Material for sequencing was peripheral blood.

The CDR3 nucleotides are TGTGCCAGCAGCGTAGCTACGAGTAGCGGGGGGGCACCCTACGAGCAGTACTTC. Its translation is CASSVATSSGGAPYEQYF. The V call is TRBV9, the J call TRBJ2-7; TRBD2 matches 11 bases. The trim removed 0 bases at V and 2 bases at J, leaving 10 bases unmatched. CDR1 is SGDLS and CDR2 is YYNGEE in the germline V gene. This CDR3 has 18 amino acids.